This entry describes one T cell receptor beta chain. Its antigen is currently unknown. V was clipped by 5 bases and J by 7 bases; unmatched bases: 9. This CDR3 is built from 15 residues. Germline V gives CDR1 MNHEY, CDR2 SMNVEV (reference sequence). The data were obtained in a study of T cell repertoires in cytomegalovirus infection. TCRdb analysed the reads with MiXCR anew, one entry per CDR3 protein. This sample carries some 920,000 distinct CDR3 sequences, roughly a third of them seen once, and the ten largest clones take about an eighth. The source material was cultured CD8+ T cells from PBMCs, sampled from culture after CMV antigen stimulation. The rearrangement joins TRBV27 to TRBJ2-3; 10 bases line up with TRBD2. This receptor was obtained from a human donor in good health (CMV status not recorded). Some clones in this sample may be carry-over from other donors' samples. CDR3 DNA: TGTGCCAGCAGTATTTCTAGCGGGGGCAGTCATACGCAGTATTTT. Encoded protein: CASSISSGGSHTQYF.